Shown below are 7 T cell receptor beta chains from a single sample sequenced in a study of blood T cell repertoires in COVID-19. The assay was immunoSEQ multiplex PCR, and TCRdb's table has in-frame clones only and misses some. The profile shows roughly 380,000 clones, roughly nine tenths of them singletons. Sequences were obtained from PBMCs or T cells enriched from blood (not recorded which). These receptors were taken from a woman in her twenties or thirties who had recovered from COVID-19.

The chain employs TRBV25-1 and TRBJ2-1, with D maybe TRBD2 (6 bases). With 6 bases removed from V and 2 bases from J, the gap between germline ends came to 11 bases. The CDR3 runs 14 residues. The germline gives CDR1 MGHDK, CDR2 SYGVNS. The CDR3 DNA reads as TGTGCCAGCAGGGTTAGCGGAACCTACAATGAGCAGTTCTTC. This encodes CASRVSGTYNEQFF.

V is TRBV29-1 and J is TRBJ2-1; 9 positions agree with TRBD2. The CDR3 runs to 13 residues. Looked up from germline, CDR1 is SQVTM and CDR2 is ANQGSEA. After removal of 4 bases from V and 8 bases from J, the junction contained 6 bases not matched to a gene. CDR3 sequence: CSVVLLAGYEQFF. Written as DNA, the CDR3 is TGCAGCGTTGTTTTACTAGCGGGTTATGAGCAGTTCTTC.

J is TRBJ1-2 and V is TRBV6-4, with 8 bases lining up with TRBD1. Trimming took 6 bases from V and 5 from J; bases not matched to a gene: 5. CDR3 length: 13 residues. Germline loops: CDR1 MRHNA, CDR2 SNTAGT. CDR3 amino acids: CASRADREYGYTF. The CDR3 DNA follows: TGTGCCAGCAGGGCGGACAGGGAATATGGCTACACCTTC.

The V call is TRBV6-5, the J call TRBJ2-7, with a weak D call TRBD2 (6 bases). The CDR3 sequence is 12 residues long. Looked up from germline, CDR1 is MNHEY and CDR2 is SVGAGI. V was pared by 6 bases and J by 2 bases, with 8 bases between. Here the CDR3 reads CASRSGPYEQYF. CDR3 sequence (DNA): TGTGCCAGCAGAAGCGGGCCCTACGAGCAGTACTTC.

This chain joins TRBV3-1 (or the pseudogene TRBV3-2) and TRBJ2-1; a possible D gene is TRBD2 (6 bases). The ends were cut back, 0 bases at V and 9 bases at J, with 12 bases in the middle. The CDR3 spans 14 residues. CDR1 and CDR2 (germline): LGHDT, YNNKEL (reference sequence). CDR3: CASSQEGGVGEQFF. The CDR3 DNA reads TGTGCCAGCAGCCAAGAGGGCGGGGTCGGTGAGCAGTTCTTC.

V usage is TRBV12-3 or TRBV12-4 and J usage is TRBJ2-7; D possibly corresponds to TRBD2 (6 bases). V gave up 2 bases and J gave up 4 bases, with 9 bases separating them. CDR3 length: 13 amino acids. CDR3: CASSLRRVYEQYF. Written as DNA, the CDR3 is TGTGCCAGCAGTTTAAGGAGGGTTTACGAGCAGTACTTC.

The J gene is TRBJ2-3, the V gene TRBV5-8; TRBD1 agrees at 10 bases. Germline trimming cut 5 bases from V and 5 bases from J; bases unmatched to any gene: 11. CDR1 and CDR2 (germline): SGHTS, YDEGEE. The CDR3 has 16 amino acids. In DNA, the CDR3 is TGTGCCAGCAGGTTGTCTGCGGGACAGGGGATAGATACGCAGTATTTT. This encodes CASRLSAGQGIDTQYF.